This TCR beta chain was sequenced for a study of a mutant IDH1 vaccine in newly diagnosed glioma. Study overall: Patients had eight vaccinations, in weeks 1, 3, 5, 7, 11, 15, 19 and 23. Vaccination followed radiotherapy alone by 4-6 weeks, or accompanied temozolomide cycles. Averaging roughly 40 years of age, treated patients were around 62% male and around 38% female.

In regard to this clone: Its matching antigen is unknown.

Time point given: week 5, during vaccination. Topical imiquimod accompanied each vaccine dose, which consisted of 300 ug of mutant IDH1 20-mer peptide. Germline V CDR1 and CDR2: SNHLY, FYNNEI. V lost 4 bases to trimming and J lost 4 bases, with 11 bases between them. CDR3 length: 14 amino acids. Here immunoSEQ multiplex PCR was the method, and the copy in TCRdb shows in-frame clones only, minus some. Among nearly 35,000 clones listed, approximately 83% were seen once. Sample: PBMCs, taken from a glioma patient whose treatment included an IDH1 peptide vaccine. This chain links TRBV2 with TRBJ1-3; D might be TRBD1 (5 bases). The sequence was obtained from a man aged 25 to 40 with glioma. CDR3 DNA: TGTGCCAGCAGTGCACCGGGGGGAGGAAACACCATATATTTT. The encoded protein is CASSAPGGGNTIYF.